Reported below is one TCR beta chain. Trimming took 0 bases from V and 6 from J, leaving 14 bases between them. There are 15 residues in the CDR3. In germline, CDR1 is SEHNR, CDR2 FQNEAQ (reference sequence). RNA was extracted with the RNeasy kit, and a quantity of roughly 0.5 to 1 ug was reverse transcribed using random hexamers. TCRdb analysed the immunoSEQ multiplex PCR reads with MiXCR anew, one entry per CDR3 protein. The sample has 150,000 to 160,000 distinct CDR3 sequences; just under 97% are singletons. This specimen comes from a study of CD8 T cells in Susac syndrome. Sequencing used CD8+ T cells from PBMCs. This TCR was recovered from a human donor with multiple sclerosis. This rearrangement joins TRBV7-9 to TRBJ2-5; maybe TRBD2 (5 bases). The CDR3 DNA reads TGTGCCAGCAGCTTAGCGCCGGGAACGGGGAAGACCCAGTACTTC. Its translation is CASSLAPGTGKTQYF.